This is a list of T cell receptor beta chains from one sample in a study of cytomegalovirus exposure and HLA in healthy donors. Data came from immunoSEQ multiplex PCR; TCRdb stores just in-frame clones and leaves some out. The sample has about 130,000 clones; roughly 82% are singletons. Sequenced material: PBMCs. These receptors all stem from a male donor in good health and CMV-seropositive. Each CDR3 is given with its conserved first and last residue. Fields, in order: D gene, clone size, V gene, J gene, CDR3 protein, CDR3 DNA. The D gene is left open where the match is weak. Clone size, where shown, is once, few, many, or a class for clones that have expanded.

>.|.|TRBV9|TRBJ2-5
CASSVDARQETQYF
TGTGCCAGCAGCGTAGATGCCAGACAAGAGACCCAGTACTTC
>.|.|TRBV27|TRBJ2-7
CASSFTTRDYEQYF
TGTGCCAGCAGTTTCACTACCCGAGATTACGAGCAGTACTTC
>.|.|TRBV7-9|TRBJ1-4
CASSLVPGEEEKLFF
TGTGCCAGCAGCTTAGTCCCGGGGGAGGAGGAAAAACTGTTTTTT
>.|.|TRBV18|TRBJ1-1
CASSPREGTAFF
TGTGCCAGCTCACCAAGGGAGGGGACGGCTTTCTTT
>.|.|TRBV10-3|TRBJ2-1
CAISESASRRNEQFF
TGTGCCATCAGTGAGTCGGCTAGCCGGAGGAATGAGCAGTTCTTC
>TRBD2|.|TRBV11-2|TRBJ2-3
CASVLGAGGWGTDTQYF
TGTGCCAGCGTACTCGGGGCGGGAGGATGGGGCACAGATACGCAGTATTTT
>TRBD2|once|TRBV11-2|TRBJ2-3
CASSLELAGLSNTQYF
TGTGCCAGCAGCTTAGAGCTAGCGGGTTTATCAAATACGCAGTATTTT
>TRBD2|.|TRBV5-4|TRBJ2-7
CAVNLAGERPEQYF
TGTGCCGTGAACTTAGCGGGAGAACGCCCCGAGCAGTACTTC
>TRBD2|.|TRBV28|TRBJ2-1
CASNQRGNDEQFF
TGTGCCAGCAACCAGCGGGGGAACGATGAGCAGTTCTTC
>.|.|TRBV28|TRBJ1-4
CASSWRSEKLFF
TGTGCCAGCAGTTGGAGGAGCGAAAAACTGTTTTTT
>TRBD1|once|TRBV4-2|TRBJ1-2
CASSRTDRGRDGYTF
TGTGCCAGCAGCCGGACGGACAGGGGGCGAGATGGCTACACCTTC
>.|.|TRBV7-6|TRBJ1-5
CASSLAGAQPQHF
TGTGCCAGCAGCTTAGCTGGGGCTCAGCCCCAGCATTTT
>.|.|TRBV4-3|TRBJ2-1
CASSRAIAVFRYNEQFF
TGCGCCAGCAGCCGAGCGATAGCGGTTTTTCGTTACAATGAGCAGTTCTTC
>.|.|TRBV5-1|TRBJ2-7
CASSLIQAPSEQYF
TGCGCCAGCAGCTTAATACAGGCTCCTTCCGAGCAGTACTTC
>TRBD1|.|TRBV9|TRBJ2-2
CASSGGQGVTGELFF
TGTGCCAGCAGCGGGGGACAGGGGGTAACCGGGGAGCTGTTTTTT
>.|.|TRBV21-1|TRBJ2-2
CASSKVASSGRAVVTGELFF
TGTGCCAGCAGCAAAGTAGCCTCTAGCGGGAGGGCCGTGGTCACCGGGGAGCTGTTTTTT
>.|.|TRBV28|TRBJ2-7
CASTTGRKTYEQYF
TGTGCCAGCACGACTGGCCGGAAGACCTACGAGCAGTACTTC
>.|.|TRBV9|TRBJ1-3
CASSVAALGSSGNTIYF
TGTGCCAGCAGCGTAGCTGCTTTGGGGAGCTCTGGAAACACCATATATTTT
>TRBD2|few|TRBV19|TRBJ2-5
CASSSLAGESPRETQYF
TGTGCCAGTAGTTCCCTAGCGGGAGAGTCCCCACGGGAGACCCAGTACTTC
>TRBD1|.|TRBV7-9|TRBJ2-7
CSSSLRDRGSYEQYF
TGTTCCAGCAGCTTAAGGGACAGGGGCTCCTACGAGCAGTACTTC
>.|.|TRBV6-5|TRBJ1-2
CASSDAREVSGYTF
TGTGCCAGCAGTGACGCCAGGGAAGTTTCGGGCTACACCTTC
>TRBD2|.|TRBV7-2|TRBJ2-1
CASSSGTTNNEQFF
TGTGCCAGCAGCTCCGGGACTACCAACAATGAGCAGTTCTTC
>TRBD2|.|TRBV2|TRBJ2-5
CASKPSSGSRQETQYF
TGTGCCAGCAAGCCGTCTAGCGGGAGTAGGCAAGAGACCCAGTACTTC
>TRBD2|few|TRBV6-5|TRBJ2-7
CASTYSGLAGRNEQYF
TGTGCCAGCACCTACTCGGGACTAGCGGGTAGAAACGAGCAGTACTTC
>.|once|TRBV19|TRBJ1-1
CASTVRQGPGNTEAFF
TGTGCCAGTACCGTCCGTCAGGGGCCGGGGAACACTGAAGCTTTCTTT
>TRBD1|.|TRBV6-1|TRBJ2-1
CASSEVWGQYNEQFF
TGTGCCAGCAGTGAAGTTTGGGGACAGTACAATGAGCAGTTCTTC
>.|.|TRBV6-5|TRBJ1-1
CASSREQEAFF
TGTGCCAGCAGCCGGGAGCAGGAAGCTTTCTTT
>TRBD2|.|TRBV7-2|TRBJ2-7
CASSGRGSGEGGYEQYF
TGTGCCAGCAGCGGTAGAGGGTCGGGGGAGGGTGGTTACGAGCAGTACTTC
>.|.|TRBV29-1|TRBJ2-4
CSASAKNIQYF
TGCAGCGCCTCGGCCAAAAACATTCAGTACTTC
>TRBD1|.|TRBV28|TRBJ2-2
CASSLWGQGAPGELFF
TGTGCCAGCAGTTTATGGGGACAGGGGGCCCCCGGGGAGCTGTTTTTT
>.|.|TRBV28|TRBJ1-4
CASSSGSNEKLFF
TGTGCCAGCAGTTCCGGGAGTAATGAAAAACTGTTTTTT
>TRBD1|.|TRBV5-1|TRBJ1-5
CASSTGGWDQPQHF
TGCGCCAGCAGCACAGGGGGTTGGGATCAGCCCCAGCATTTT
>.|once|TRBV27|TRBJ2-1
CASSLAASVVHNEQFF
TGTGCCAGCAGTTTAGCTGCTAGCGTAGTCCACAATGAGCAGTTCTTC
>.|.|TRBV28|TRBJ1-3
CASSRPSSGNTIYF
TGTGCCAGCAGCCGGCCTAGCTCTGGAAACACCATATATTTT
>.|.|TRBV6-5|TRBJ1-6
CASSFRLTGNNSPLHF
TGTGCCAGCAGTTTTCGCCTCACAGGGAATAATTCACCCCTCCACTTT
>TRBD1|.|TRBV28|TRBJ2-7
CASSLPGQGPHGFYEQYF
TGTGCCAGCAGTCTGCCGGGACAGGGGCCACACGGGTTCTACGAGCAGTACTTC
>TRBD1|.|TRBV15|TRBJ1-5
CATSGTGSRQPQHF
TGTGCCACCAGCGGGACAGGGTCGAGGCAGCCCCAGCATTTT
>TRBD1|.|TRBV7-3|TRBJ2-1
CASSFLQGTYNEQFF
TGTGCCAGCAGCTTCCTACAGGGGACGTACAATGAGCAGTTCTTC
>TRBD1|.|TRBV28|TRBJ1-2
CASSTTGQGANGYTF
TGTGCCAGCAGTACAACCGGACAGGGGGCTAACGGCTACACCTTC
>.|.|TRBV7-2|TRBJ2-1
CASSLAGGSNEQFF
TGTGCCAGCAGCTTAGCGGGAGGCTCCAATGAGCAGTTCTTC
>TRBD2|.|TRBV5-1|TRBJ2-1
CASSTGLAGSWDEQFF
TGCGCCAGCAGCACGGGACTAGCGGGGAGTTGGGATGAGCAGTTCTTC